This TCR beta chain was profiled in a study of CD8 T cells in ankylosing spondylitis. Study observations and caveats: Roughly 8 highly homologous variants formed a TCR beta motif that appeared characteristic of ankylosing spondylitis blood. Peripheral blood held disease-linked clones only at relatively low frequency, and these were CD8+. Disease-linked clones reportedly concentrated significantly in matched ankylosing spondylitis synovial fluid.

There are a few counts of this clonotype. Its antigen is not identified. Making the TCR beta libraries involved quantitative 5'-RACE with molecular barcodes. TCRdb re-analysed the 5' RACE reads in MiXCR, keeping a single row per CDR3 protein. The sample holds around 300,000 distinct CDR3 sequences, under 15% seen once. Per the germline V gene, CDR1 is DFQATT and CDR2 is SNEGSKA (reference sequence). CDR3 length equals 13 residues. Trimming took 5 bases from V and 1 from J, leaving 10 bases between them. The chain joins TRBV20-1 to TRBJ2-3, with D perhaps TRBD2 (6 bases). The sample comprised blood, either unsorted or a sorted T cell fraction (not recorded which). This clonotype was sampled from a male donor with ankylosing spondylitis or in good health (not recorded which). The CDR3 nucleotides read TGCAGTGCTTTGACTAGGGGCACAGATACGCAGTATTTT. This sequence encodes CSALTRGTDTQYF.